The 29 T cell receptor beta chains listed next were all sequenced from one sample in a study of blood T cells in healthy people across ages (dated by TCRdb to about 2015). Libraries came from 5' RACE. The sequencing machine was an Illumina HiSeq 2500. A second PCR of roughly 7 to 12 cycles was run with a J-beta primer mix and a sample-barcoded 5' primer. The public reads were quality trimmed at Q25 with fastp and then assembled into clones with MiXCR by TCRdb, keeping productive beta chains. Rows with a matching CDR3 protein are joined into one entry that keeps the most common DNA and genes. This sample comprises 1,100,000 or so distinct CDR3 sequences, around 45% of them detected only once. The biggest ten clones account for under 20% of the sample. What was sequenced was blood. The receptors here all came from a woman aged 60-70 years in good health.

This clonotype occurred a few times. The chain joins TRBV11-2 to TRBJ2-7; TRBD1 aligns across 8 bases. CDR1 is SGHAT and CDR2 is FQNNGV in the germline V gene. This CDR3 region has 15 residues. Trimming cost V 1 base and J 2 bases; bases outside gene matches: 4. In DNA, the CDR3 is TGTGCCAGCAGCTTAGGACGACAGGGGACCTACGAGCAGTACTTC. This gives the protein CASSLGRQGTYEQYF.

The gene calls are TRBV28 and TRBJ2-7; 8 bases agree with TRBD1. Germline CDR1 MDHEN, CDR2 SYDVKM. This CDR3 is built from 15 residues. Trimming took 5 bases from V and 2 from J; bases not matched to a gene: 8. In nucleotides, the CDR3 is TGTGCCAGCAGTACGCGACAGGGGCGGACCTACGAGCAGTACTTC. Translating it yields CASSTRQGRTYEQYF.

Remarks on this clonotype: Given a much more abundant clone one base away, this may be a read error. The V gene is TRBV29-1, the J gene TRBJ2-1; D gene ambiguous. The CDR3 extends over 10 amino acids. Trimming pared 4 bases from V and 5 bases from J, leaving 3 bases between. Germline assignment: CDR1 SQVTM and CDR2 ANQGSEA. DNA for the CDR3: TGCAGCGTTGCCCACAATGAGCAGTTCTTC. Translation gives CSVAHNEQFF.

This clonotype was seen more than once but under ten times. The CDR3 here is CSVSPGLAGEETQYF. Written as DNA, the CDR3 is TGCAGCGTTTCTCCGGGACTAGCGGGAGAAGAGACCCAGTACTTC. The chain joins TRBV29-1 to TRBJ2-5; 14 nucleotides line up with TRBD2. CDR3 length equals 15 residues. The V gene end was trimmed by 5 bases and the J gene end by 3 bases; junction bases not matched to a gene: 5. Germline V gives CDR1 SQVTM, CDR2 ANQGSEA.

This clonotype came up many times. The V gene is TRBV6-1, the J gene TRBJ2-3; D may be TRBD1 or TRBD2 (6 bases each). This CDR3 is built from 13 residues. Trimming took 1 base from V and 7 from J, leaving 9 bases between them. The germline V gene encodes CDR1 MNHNS and CDR2 SASEGT. The CDR3 nucleotides read TGTGCCAGCAGTGAAGTAGGGGGGAATACGCAGTATTTT. Its translation: CASSEVGGNTQYF.

This chain connects TRBV5-5 to TRBJ2-3; a weak D match, TRBD2 (6 bases). Trimming shortened V by 4 bases and J by 1 base, and 13 bases separated the two germline ends. Germline CDR1 reads SGHKS; CDR2 reads YYEKEE (reference sequence). The CDR3 runs 15 residues. This CDR3 reads CASSLTPGGTDTQYF. The CDR3 bases are TGTGCCAGCAGCCTGACCCCGGGAGGCACAGATACGCAGTATTTT. Variable domain in full (rest from reference TRBV5-5 and TRBJ2-3): DAGVTQSPTHLIKTRGQQVTLRCSPISGHKSVSWYQQVLGQGPQFIFQYYEKEERGRGNFPDRFSARQFPNYSSELNVNALLLGDSALYLCASSLTPGGTDTQYFGPGTRLTVL.

V is TRBV7-2 and J is TRBJ2-6, with D tentatively TRBD1 (5 bases). From germline, CDR1 is SGHTA and CDR2 FQGNSA. V gave up 4 bases and J gave up 1 base, with 11 bases separating them. The CDR3 has 16 residues. In DNA, the CDR3 is TGTGCCAGCAGCTCTATCGACAGTTCTGGGGCCAACGTCCTGACTTTC. It yields the protein CASSSIDSSGANVLTF.

The rearrangement links TRBV4-2 to TRBJ2-7, with TRBD1 as a possible D gene (5 bases). This CDR3 spans 16 amino acids. Looked up from germline, CDR1 is LGHNA and CDR2 is YNFKEQ. V lost 0 bases, J lost 2 bases, and 14 bases lay in between. The CDR3, as DNA: TGTGCCAGCAGCCAAGATCCAGCAGGGTCAGCCTACGAGCAGTACTTC. Protein sequence: CASSQDPAGSAYEQYF.

The chain has TRBV4-1 and TRBJ2-1; no reliable D call. The V end lost 4 bases, the J end lost 1 base, and 11 bases lay between the germline ends. The CDR3 spans 15 residues. Germline V gives CDR1 MGHRA, CDR2 YSYEKL. CDR3 nucleotide sequence: TGCGCCAGCAGCCTAGTCCCCCAATCCTACAATGAGCAGTTCTTC. It is translated as CASSLVPQSYNEQFF.

This clonotype was seen only a few times. This chain uses TRBV6-1 with TRBJ2-3; D unresolved. The CDR3 totals 18 residues. The germline V and J ends were trimmed by 2 bases and 5 bases, with 23 bases remaining between them. Per the germline V gene, CDR1 is MNHNS and CDR2 is SASEGT. CDR3 sequence reads: CASSENPTRLRSVDTQYF. The CDR3 region has the DNA TGTGCCAGCAGTGAAAATCCAACGCGACTGCGCTCTGTAGATACGCAGTATTTT.

The V gene is TRBV5-1, the J gene TRBJ2-6; D gene uncertain. The CDR3 contains 15 residues. Germline V lookup: CDR1 SGHRS, CDR2 YFSETQ. The V gene lost 7 bases and the J gene lost 2 bases, with 13 bases spanning the gap. The CDR3 sequence is CASGSGGAGANVLTF. CDR3 DNA: TGCGCCAGCGGTTCTGGTGGGGCTGGGGCCAACGTCCTGACTTTC. Looking up the rest from reference TRBV5-1 and TRBJ2-6 gives the full variable domain: KAGVTQTPRYLIKTRGQQVTLSCSPISGHRSVSWYQQTPGQGLQFLFEYFSETQRNKGNFPGRFSGRQFSNSRSEMNVSTLELGDSALYLCASGSGGAGANVLTFGAGSRLTVL.

This clonotype was recorded a few times. This sequence joins TRBV7-9 and TRBJ2-4, with 7 bases matching TRBD1. Trimming removed 5 bases from V and 6 bases from J; junction bases left unmatched: 4. Germline V lookup: CDR1 SEHNR, CDR2 FQNEAQ (reference sequence). The CDR3 length is 13 residues. CDR3 protein: CASSPRGTNIQYF. The CDR3 coding sequence is TGTGCCAGCAGCCCCAGGGGGACAAACATTCAGTACTTC.

This clonotype was observed a handful of times. The V gene is TRBV20-1, the J gene TRBJ2-7, with TRBD1 matching 10 bases. The V gene end was trimmed by 4 bases and the J gene end by 3 bases; junction bases not matched to a gene: 6. This CDR3 spans 14 amino acids. Germline lookup yields CDR1 DFQATT and CDR2 SNEGSKA (reference sequence). In DNA form, the CDR3 reads TGCAGTGCTACAACGGGACAGGGGATCTACGAGCAGTACTTC. Encoded protein: CSATTGQGIYEQYF.

V gene TRBV28 combines with J gene TRBJ2-3; the match to TRBD1 covers 9 bases. This CDR3 spans 17 amino acids. Germline V CDR1 and CDR2: MDHEN, SYDVKM. V shed 5 bases and J 4 bases; nucleotides not matched to a gene: 13. The CDR3 region has the DNA TGTGCCAGCAGTATTTATTTGCCGGGACAGGGTTCAGATACGCAGTATTTT. This encodes CASSIYLPGQGSDTQYF.

This clonotype was observed a handful of times. The chain couples TRBV7-3 to TRBJ1-6; D might be TRBD1 (5 bases). Deletions cut 5 bases from V and 6 bases from J, with 11 bases between. The CDR3 has 14 residues. Germline V CDR1 and CDR2: SGHTA, FQGTGA. This chain's CDR3 is CASSLTGANSPLHF. The CDR3 region has the DNA TGTGCCAGCAGCCTTACAGGTGCTAATTCACCCCTCCACTTT. Complete variable domain (other parts from reference TRBV7-3 and TRBJ1-6): GAGVSQTPSNKVTEKGKYVELRCDPISGHTALYWYRQSLGQGPEFLIYFQGTGAADDSGLPNDRFFAVRPEGSVSTLKIQRTERGDSAVYLCASSLTGANSPLHFGNGTRLTVT.

This clonotype has just a few counts. The rearrangement joins TRBV12-3 or TRBV12-4 to TRBJ2-7, with D tentatively TRBD1 (7 bases). The length of the CDR3 is 15 residues. V was clipped by 6 bases and J by 0 bases, with 15 bases between them. This CDR3 is CASRLHRGGSYEQYF. The CDR3 bases are TGTGCCAGCAGATTGCACAGGGGAGGCTCCTACGAGCAGTACTTC.

This clonotype was detected only a few times. The rearrangement uses TRBV5-1 and TRBJ2-4; maybe TRBD1 (5 bases). The DNA end is more similar to TRBJ2-7, so the J call may be wrong. The CDR3 is 15 amino acids. Germline-derived CDR1 and CDR2 are SGHRS and YFSETQ. This CDR3 is CASSSTERPSYEQYF. DNA of the CDR3: TGCGCCAGCAGCTCGACAGAGAGGCCTTCCTACGAGCAGTACTTC.

The rearrangement links TRBV7-8 to TRBJ2-5; possibly TRBD1 or TRBD2 for D (7 bases each). CDR1 and CDR2 from the germline V gene are SGHVS and FQNEAQ. CDR3 size: 15 residues. Trimming took off 4 bases at V and 4 bases at J, with 16 bases between the two ends. CDR3: CASSYGGGGGETQYF. The CDR3 DNA is TGTGCCAGCAGCTATGGAGGGGGCGGGGGAGAGACCCAGTACTTC.

This clonotype occurred once. The rearrangement joins TRBV20-1 to TRBJ2-1; perhaps D is TRBD1 or TRBD2 (5 bases each). Germline CDR1 is DFQATT and CDR2 is SNEGSKA (reference sequence). This CDR3 is built from 17 residues. Trimming removed 0 bases at V and 4 bases at J, with 19 bases between. CDR3 sequence (DNA): TGCAGTGCTAGAGATACCCCCAGAGGGTCAGGGTACAATGAGCAGTTCTTC. It is translated as CSARDTPRGSGYNEQFF.

This clonotype occurred many times. The V gene is TRBV24-1, the J gene TRBJ2-3, with D possibly being TRBD2 (5 bases). The CDR3 extends over 18 amino acids. The V gene's germline CDR1 is KGHDR and CDR2 SFDVKD. The germline V and J ends were trimmed by 0 bases and 0 bases, with 15 bases remaining between them. The CDR3 bases are TGTGCCACCAGTGATTTGGGGAGCGTAGACATTAGCACAGATACGCAGTATTTT. Translating gives CATSDLGSVDISTDTQYF.

This clonotype turned up a few times. This chain joins TRBV20-1 and TRBJ1-5, with 7 bases identical to TRBD1. This CDR3 is 16 amino acids long. Per germline, CDR1 DFQATT and CDR2 SNEGSKA (reference sequence). V trimming: 5 bases; J trimming: 2 bases; junction bases outside the gene matches: 12. This CDR3 reads CSAYRGVGKGNQPQHF. Written as DNA, the CDR3 is TGCAGTGCTTACAGGGGAGTGGGTAAGGGCAATCAGCCCCAGCATTTT.

The chain joins TRBV19 to TRBJ2-7, with a possible D match to TRBD1 (5 bases). Germline V gives CDR1 LNHDA, CDR2 SQIVND (reference sequence). This CDR3 is built from 14 residues. V was trimmed by 6 bases and J by 2 bases, leaving 14 bases between them. CDR3 coding DNA: TGTGCCAGTAGGCGGCAGGGTGGGCCCTACGAGCAGTACTTC. Its translation is CASRRQGGPYEQYF.

Remarks on this clonotype: At one end, the junction sequence differs from germline, possibly due to a read error. J is TRBJ2-5 and V is TRBV5-1, with 10 bases fitting TRBD2. In germline, CDR1 is SGHRS, CDR2 YFSETQ. The CDR3 has 16 residues. CDR3 bases: TGTGCCAGCAACGAAACCCCTAGCGGGAGTTTTTCTGAGCAGTACTTC. Protein sequence: CASNETPSGSFSEQYF.

The chain uses TRBV29-1 and TRBJ2-1, with D perhaps given as TRBD1 or TRBD2 (5 bases each). Trimming removed 6 bases at V and 5 bases at J, with 11 bases between. Germline assignment: CDR1 SQVTM and CDR2 ANQGSEA. The CDR3 extends over 12 amino acids. DNA for the CDR3: TGCAGCGTGGGGACCTGGGACAATGAGCAGTTCTTC. Translating gives CSVGTWDNEQFF.

The chain is built from TRBV12-3 or TRBV12-4 and TRBJ1-2, with D hard to call. The CDR3 extends over 13 amino acids. V was clipped by 6 bases and J by 8 bases, with 16 bases between them. The chain's CDR3 is CASRPMTGFGYTF. Here the CDR3 DNA reads TGTGCCAGCAGACCCATGACGGGATTCGGCTACACCTTC.

The chain links TRBV7-3 to TRBJ2-1; 8 bases map to TRBD2. V lost 1 base, J lost 3 bases, and 2 bases stayed unmatched. There are 15 residues in the CDR3. In germline, CDR1 is SGHTA, CDR2 FQGTGA. The CDR3, as DNA: TGTGCCAGCAGCTTAATCAGCGGGAGCTACAATGAGCAGTTCTTC. Amino acids: CASSLISGSYNEQFF.

This clonotype was observed a handful of times. J is TRBJ1-6 and V is TRBV15; D may be TRBD1 (5 bases). CDR3 length: 14 residues. Germline-derived CDR1 and CDR2 are LNHNV and YYDKDF (reference sequence). V shed 4 bases and J shed 7 bases, with 11 bases lying between them. CDR3 nucleotide sequence: TGTGCCACCAGCACCGTTCGGGGGAATTCACCCCTCCACTTT. Protein product: CATSTVRGNSPLHF. The full variable domain, in which reference TRBV15 and TRBJ1-6 provide the parts outside the CDR3, is DAMVIQNPRYQVTQFGKPVTLSCSQTLNHNVMYWYQQKSSQAPKLLFHYYDKDFNNEADTPDNFQSRRPNTSFCFLDIRSPGLGDTAMYLCATSTVRGNSPLHFGNGTRLTVT.

There are a few counts of this clonotype. V and J are TRBV25-1 and TRBJ1-5, with 8 nucleotides matching TRBD1. The germline CDR1 and CDR2 sequences are MGHDK and SYGVNS. V shed 4 bases and J 7 bases; nucleotides not matched to a gene: 9. CDR3 size: 15 residues. This CDR3 reads CASSAATGVGQPQHF. Written as DNA, the CDR3 is TGTGCCAGCAGTGCGGCGACAGGGGTTGGGCAGCCCCAGCATTTT.

The V and J genes are TRBV5-5 and TRBJ2-1, with 12 nucleotides matching TRBD1. The V gene end was trimmed by 5 bases and the J gene end by 9 bases; junction bases not matched to a gene: 12. In germline, CDR1 is SGHKS, CDR2 YYEKEE (reference sequence). This CDR3 is built from 16 residues. The CDR3 reads CASRPHPGQGAVEQFF. In nucleotides, the CDR3 is TGTGCCAGCAGGCCCCACCCGGGACAGGGGGCTGTTGAGCAGTTCTTC.